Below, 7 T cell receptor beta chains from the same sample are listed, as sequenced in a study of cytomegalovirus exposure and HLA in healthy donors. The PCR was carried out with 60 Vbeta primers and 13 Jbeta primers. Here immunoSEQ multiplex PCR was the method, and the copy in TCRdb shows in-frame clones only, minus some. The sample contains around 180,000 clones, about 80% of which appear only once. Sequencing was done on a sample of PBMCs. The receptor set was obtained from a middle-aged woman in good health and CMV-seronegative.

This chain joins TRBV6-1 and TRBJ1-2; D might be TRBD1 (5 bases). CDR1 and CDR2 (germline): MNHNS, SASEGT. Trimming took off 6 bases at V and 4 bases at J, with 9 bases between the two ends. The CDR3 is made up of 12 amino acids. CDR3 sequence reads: CASRADSYGYTF. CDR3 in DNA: TGTGCCAGCAGAGCTGACAGCTATGGCTACACCTTC.

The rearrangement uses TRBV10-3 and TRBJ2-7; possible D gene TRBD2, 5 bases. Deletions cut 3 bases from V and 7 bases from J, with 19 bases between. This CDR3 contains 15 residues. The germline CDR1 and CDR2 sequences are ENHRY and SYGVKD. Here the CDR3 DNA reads TGTGCCATCAGTGACCCAGCGCAGCCATGGGAGGAGCAGTACTTC. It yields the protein CAISDPAQPWEEQYF.

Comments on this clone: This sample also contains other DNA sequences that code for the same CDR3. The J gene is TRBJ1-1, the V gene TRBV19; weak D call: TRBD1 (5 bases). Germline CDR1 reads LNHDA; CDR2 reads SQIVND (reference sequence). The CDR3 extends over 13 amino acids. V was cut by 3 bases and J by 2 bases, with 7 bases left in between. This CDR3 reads CASSMTENTEAFF. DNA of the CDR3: TGTGCCAGTAGTATGACAGAAAACACTGAAGCTTTCTTT.

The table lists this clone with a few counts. CDR3 region: CASSLQGGYEQYF. Here the CDR3 DNA reads TGTGCCAGCAGTTTACAGGGTGGGTACGAGCAGTACTTC. The V gene is TRBV27, the J gene TRBJ2-7, with D possibly being TRBD1 (5 bases). The V end was cut by 2 bases, the J end by 4 bases, with 9 bases between. CDR1 is MNHEY and CDR2 is SMNVEV in the germline V gene (reference sequence). The CDR3 runs to 13 residues.

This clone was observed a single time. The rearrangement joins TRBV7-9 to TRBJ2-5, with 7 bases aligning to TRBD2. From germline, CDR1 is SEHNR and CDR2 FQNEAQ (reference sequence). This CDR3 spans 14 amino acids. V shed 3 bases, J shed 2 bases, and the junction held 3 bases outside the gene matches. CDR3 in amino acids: CASSLTSQQETQYF. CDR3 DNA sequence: TGTGCCAGCAGCTTGACTAGCCAACAAGAGACCCAGTACTTC.

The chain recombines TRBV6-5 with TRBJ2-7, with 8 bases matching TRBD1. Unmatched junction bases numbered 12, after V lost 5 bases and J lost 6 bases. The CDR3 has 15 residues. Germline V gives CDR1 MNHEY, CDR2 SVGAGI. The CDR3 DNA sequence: TGTGCCAGCAGTAAACTCGGGCAGGGGGCTGGCGAGCAGTACTTC. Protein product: CASSKLGQGAGEQYF.

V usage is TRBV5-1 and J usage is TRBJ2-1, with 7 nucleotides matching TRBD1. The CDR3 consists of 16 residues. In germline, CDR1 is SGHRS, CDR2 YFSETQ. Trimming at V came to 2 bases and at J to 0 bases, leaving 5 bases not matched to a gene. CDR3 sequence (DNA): TGCGCCAGCAGCTTACGACAGGGTAGCTCCTACAATGAGCAGTTCTTC. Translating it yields CASSLRQGSSYNEQFF.